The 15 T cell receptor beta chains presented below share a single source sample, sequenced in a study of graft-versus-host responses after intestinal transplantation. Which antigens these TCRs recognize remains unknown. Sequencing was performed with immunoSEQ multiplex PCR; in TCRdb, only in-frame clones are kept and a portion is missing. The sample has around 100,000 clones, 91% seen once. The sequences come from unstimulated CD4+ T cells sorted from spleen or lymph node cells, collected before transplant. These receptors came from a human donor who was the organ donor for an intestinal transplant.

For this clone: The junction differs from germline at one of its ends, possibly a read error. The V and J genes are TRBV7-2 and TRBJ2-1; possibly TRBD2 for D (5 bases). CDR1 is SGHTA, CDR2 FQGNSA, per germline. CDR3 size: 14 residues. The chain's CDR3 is CASSLQDSSNEQFF. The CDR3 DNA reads TGTGCCAGCAGCTTACAGGACTCCTCCAATGAGCAGTTCTTC.

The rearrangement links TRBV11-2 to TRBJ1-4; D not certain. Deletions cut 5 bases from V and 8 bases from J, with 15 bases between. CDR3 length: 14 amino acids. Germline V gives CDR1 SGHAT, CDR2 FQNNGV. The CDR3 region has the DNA TGTGCCAGCAGCCTCCCGGGAAGATCGGAAAAACTGTTTTTT. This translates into CASSLPGRSEKLFF.

In DNA, the CDR3 is TGCGCCAGCAGCCAAGAGGTGGCAGGAGGGTTTGAAGCTTTCTTT. Amino acids: CASSQEVAGGFEAFF. The V call is TRBV4-3, the J call TRBJ1-1; D unresolved. V was clipped by 0 bases and J by 7 bases, with 15 bases between them. The CDR3 length is 15 residues. CDR1 LGHNA and CDR2 YSLEER come from the germline V gene.

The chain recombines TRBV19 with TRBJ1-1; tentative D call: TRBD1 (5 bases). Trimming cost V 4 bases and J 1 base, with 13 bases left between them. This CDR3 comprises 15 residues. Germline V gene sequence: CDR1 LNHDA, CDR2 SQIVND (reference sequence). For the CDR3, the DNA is TGTGCCAGTAGTAGGCGGGAGACAGAGAACACTGAAGCTTTCTTT. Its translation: CASSRRETENTEAFF.

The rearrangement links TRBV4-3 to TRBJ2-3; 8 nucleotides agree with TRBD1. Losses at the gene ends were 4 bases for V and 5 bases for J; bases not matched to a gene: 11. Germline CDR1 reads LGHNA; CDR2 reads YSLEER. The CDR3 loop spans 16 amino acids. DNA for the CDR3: TGCGCCAGCAGCCGCCTTACAGGGGGAGATGGAGATACGCAGTATTTT. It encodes CASSRLTGGDGDTQYF.

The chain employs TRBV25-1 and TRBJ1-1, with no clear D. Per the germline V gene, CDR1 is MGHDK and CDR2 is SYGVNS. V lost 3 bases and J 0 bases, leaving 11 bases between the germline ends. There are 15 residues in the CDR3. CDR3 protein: CASSDRVGMNTEAFF. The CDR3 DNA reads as TGTGCCAGCAGTGATCGGGTCGGCATGAACACTGAAGCTTTCTTT. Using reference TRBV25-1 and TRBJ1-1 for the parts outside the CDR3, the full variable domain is EADIYQTPRYLVIGTGKKITLECSQTMGHDKMYWYQQDPGMELHLIHYSYGVNSTEKGDLSSESTVSRIRTEHFPLTLESARPSHTSQYLCASSDRVGMNTEAFFGQGTRLTVV.

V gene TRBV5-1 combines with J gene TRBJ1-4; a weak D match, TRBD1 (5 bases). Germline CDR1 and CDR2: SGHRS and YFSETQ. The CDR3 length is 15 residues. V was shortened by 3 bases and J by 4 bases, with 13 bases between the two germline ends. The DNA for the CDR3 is TGCGCCAGCAGCTCCTGGCAGGGCCGTAATGAAAAACTGTTTTTT. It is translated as CASSSWQGRNEKLFF.

The CDR3 sequence: CASSQDLRASGNTIYF. CDR3 in DNA: TGCGCCAGCAGCCAAGATCTAAGAGCCTCTGGAAACACCATATATTTT. This rearrangement joins TRBV4-3 to TRBJ1-3; no clear D. Per germline, CDR1 LGHNA and CDR2 YSLEER. CDR3 length: 16 residues. V was shortened by 0 bases and J by 0 bases, with 9 bases between the two germline ends.

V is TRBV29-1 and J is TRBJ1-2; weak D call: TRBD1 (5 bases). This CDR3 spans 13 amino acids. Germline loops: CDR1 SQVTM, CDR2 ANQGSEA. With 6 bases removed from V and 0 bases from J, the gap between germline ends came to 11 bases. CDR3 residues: CSVTGDANYGYTF. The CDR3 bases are TGCAGCGTCACAGGCGATGCTAACTATGGCTACACCTTC.

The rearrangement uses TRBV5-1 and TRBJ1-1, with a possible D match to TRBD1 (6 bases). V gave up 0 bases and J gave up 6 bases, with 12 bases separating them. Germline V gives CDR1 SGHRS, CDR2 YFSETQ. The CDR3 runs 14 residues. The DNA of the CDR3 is TGCGCCAGCAGCTTGGCCAGGGGTGGCGCTGAAGCTTTCTTT. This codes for CASSLARGGAEAFF. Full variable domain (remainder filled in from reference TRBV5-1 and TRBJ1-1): KAGVTQTPRYLIKTRGQQVTLSCSPISGHRSVSWYQQTPGQGLQFLFEYFSETQRNKGNFPGRFSGRQFSNSRSEMNVSTLELGDSALYLCASSLARGGAEAFFGQGTRLTVV.

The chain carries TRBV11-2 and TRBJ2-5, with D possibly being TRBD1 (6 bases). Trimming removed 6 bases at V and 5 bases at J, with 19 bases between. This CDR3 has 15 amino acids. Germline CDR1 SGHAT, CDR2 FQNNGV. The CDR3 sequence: CASSPSWGRRETQYF. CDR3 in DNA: TGTGCCAGCAGTCCCTCTTGGGGGCGGAGGGAGACCCAGTACTTC.

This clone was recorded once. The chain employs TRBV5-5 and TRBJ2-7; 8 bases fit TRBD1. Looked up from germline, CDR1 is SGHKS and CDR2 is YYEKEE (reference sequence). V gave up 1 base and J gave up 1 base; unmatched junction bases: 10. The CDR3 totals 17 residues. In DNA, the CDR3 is TGTGCCAGCAGCTTGTGGGGGACAGGCTTAAGTTCCTACGAGCAGTACTTC. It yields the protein CASSLWGTGLSSYEQYF.

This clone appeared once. The DNA of the CDR3 is TGCGCCAGCAGCCAAGTCCACCCTGGGACAGGGCCCTACGAGCAGTACTTC. It specifies CASSQVHPGTGPYEQYF. The J gene is TRBJ2-7, the V gene TRBV4-1, with 9 bases that match TRBD1. The CDR3 covers 17 residues. Trimming removed 1 base from V and 2 bases from J; junction bases left unmatched: 9. The germline V gene has CDR1 MGHRA and CDR2 YSYEKL.

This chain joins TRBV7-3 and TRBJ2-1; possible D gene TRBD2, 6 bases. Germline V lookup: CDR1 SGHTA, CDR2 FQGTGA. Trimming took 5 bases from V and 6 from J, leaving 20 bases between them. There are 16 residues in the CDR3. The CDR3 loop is CASSPLLSSGLNEQFF. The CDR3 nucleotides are TGTGCCAGCAGCCCCCTCCTGAGTAGCGGCCTCAATGAGCAGTTCTTC.

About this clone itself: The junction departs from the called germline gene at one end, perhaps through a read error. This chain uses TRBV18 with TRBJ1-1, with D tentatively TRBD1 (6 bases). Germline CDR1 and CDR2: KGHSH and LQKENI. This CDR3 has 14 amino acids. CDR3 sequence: CASSPITGNSEAFF. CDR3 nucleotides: TGTGCCAGCTCACCCATAACAGGGAACTCTGAAGCTTTCTTT.